Presented here are 11 T cell receptor beta chains from one specimen sequenced in a study of T cell changes during pregnancy in multiple sclerosis. Using immunoSEQ multiplex PCR, the repertoire was profiled, and TCRdb retains in-frame clones only, with some absent. The table shows 30,000 to 45,000 clones, with 80% to 95% occurring only once. The sequenced sample was PBMCs (not recorded whether the cells were cultured). The receptors were sampled from a female donor with multiple sclerosis, enrolled in a pregnancy study.

CDR3 protein: CASSALLAGGYEQYF. The CDR3 DNA sequence: TGTGCCAGCAGCGCCCTTCTAGCGGGAGGGTACGAGCAGTACTTC. The chain recombines TRBV13 with TRBJ2-7; 12 bases are shared with TRBD2. The germline V gene has CDR1 PRHDT and CDR2 FYEKMQ (reference sequence). V lost 5 bases to trimming and J lost 4 bases; unmatched junction nucleotides: 6. CDR3 length equals 15 residues.

CDR3 protein: CASSQEQGVANYGYTF. In DNA, the CDR3 is TGTGCCAGCAGCCAAGAGCAGGGCGTGGCTAACTATGGCTACACCTTC. The rearrangement joins TRBV4-2 to TRBJ1-2; a possible D gene is TRBD1 (5 bases). V lost 0 bases and J lost 0, with 11 bases in between. The CDR3 sequence is 16 residues long. Per germline, CDR1 LGHNA and CDR2 YNFKEQ.

This sequence joins TRBV6-1 and TRBJ1-3; D gene uncertain. Germline V gene sequence: CDR1 MNHNS, CDR2 SASEGT. The CDR3 consists of 14 residues. Trimming removed 4 bases from V and 0 bases from J, with 7 bases in between. CDR3 loop: CASSVQNSGNTIYF. The CDR3 nucleotides are TGTGCCAGCAGTGTCCAAAACTCTGGAAACACCATATATTTT.

V and J are TRBV5-1 and TRBJ2-5; 11 nucleotides match TRBD2. The CDR3 has 16 amino acids. V shed 4 bases and J 7 bases; nucleotides not matched to a gene: 12. CDR1 SGHRS and CDR2 YFSETQ come from the germline V gene. The CDR3 nucleotides read TGCGCCAGCAGCACCTCGGGACTAGCGGAGCTGGGGACCCAGTACTTC. Encoded protein: CASSTSGLAELGTQYF. The full variable domain, completed using reference TRBV5-1 and TRBJ2-5, is KAGVTQTPRYLIKTRGQQVTLSCSPISGHRSVSWYQQTPGQGLQFLFEYFSETQRNKGNFPGRFSGRQFSNSRSEMNVSTLELGDSALYLCASSTSGLAELGTQYFGPGTRLLVL.

The J gene is TRBJ2-5, the V gene TRBV28; possibly TRBD1 for D (5 bases). This CDR3 comprises 11 residues. V lost 6 bases to trimming and J lost 3 bases, with 5 bases between them. Per germline, CDR1 MDHEN and CDR2 SYDVKM. CDR3 coding DNA: TGTGCCAGCAGCAGGGAAGAGACCCAGTACTTC. Translating gives CASSREETQYF.

The V and J genes are TRBV4-1 and TRBJ1-4, with TRBD1 as a possible D gene (5 bases). The CDR3 totals 15 residues. Germline assignment: CDR1 MGHRA and CDR2 YSYEKL. Trimming left V 2 bases short and J 6 bases short, with 13 bases between. The CDR3 reads CASSQPDRADEKLFF. The CDR3 DNA follows: TGCGCCAGCAGCCAACCAGACAGAGCTGATGAAAAACTGTTTTTT.

The V and J genes are TRBV28 and TRBJ1-2; 9 bases agree with TRBD1. J lost 7 bases, V lost 2 bases, and 11 bases had no gene match. Germline loops: CDR1 MDHEN, CDR2 SYDVKM. The CDR3 length is 16 residues. The CDR3 DNA reads TGTGCCAGCAGTTTAAGCGTCCCGGGACAGGGATTTGGCTACACCTTC. Translation: CASSLSVPGQGFGYTF.

The gene calls are TRBV6-1 and TRBJ1-1; D perhaps matches TRBD1 (5 bases). The V gene lost 8 bases and the J gene lost 5 bases, with 18 bases spanning the gap. There are 14 residues in the CDR3. Germline V gene lookup returns CDR1 MNHNS and CDR2 SASEGT. The CDR3 DNA reads as TGTGCCAGCGCCCACGGGGCTTCCGGGACTGAAGCTTTCTTT. It encodes CASAHGASGTEAFF.

The J gene is TRBJ2-5, the V gene TRBV5-4, with D possibly TRBD2 on 6 matching bases. The DNA end favors TRBJ2-7, so the J call may be wrong. Germline assignment: CDR1 SGHNT and CDR2 YYREEE (reference sequence). This CDR3 region has 16 residues. The CDR3 spells CASSQIDGSQAYEQYF. The CDR3, as DNA: TGTGCCAGCAGCCAGATCGACGGGAGTCAAGCCTACGAGCAGTACTTC.

The chain uses TRBV27 and TRBJ1-2; D is uncertain. Trimming shortened V by 5 bases and J by 1 base, and 8 bases separated the two germline ends. The CDR3 consists of 13 residues. The germline V gene has CDR1 MNHEY and CDR2 SMNVEV (reference sequence). The CDR3 nucleotides are TGTGCCAGCAGTCGGACGGATAACTATGGCTACACCTTC. Its protein is CASSRTDNYGYTF.

The rearrangement links TRBV5-4 to TRBJ2-3; 11 bases agree with TRBD2. Germline V gene lookup returns CDR1 SGHNT and CDR2 YYREEE (reference sequence). The CDR3 is made up of 17 amino acids. V was pared by 0 bases and J by 5 bases, with 8 bases of the junction left unmatched. The CDR3 DNA is TGTGCCAGCAGCTTGGGGACCACTAGCGGGAGTGGAGATACGCAGTATTTT. It is translated as CASSLGTTSGSGDTQYF.